The entry below gives a single T cell receptor (beta chain) sequence along with its context. The CDR3 runs 12 residues. V dropped 0 bases and J dropped 9 bases, with 6 bases sitting between them. Per germline, CDR1 MNHNS and CDR2 SASEGT. Data came from immunoSEQ multiplex PCR; TCRdb stores just in-frame clones and leaves some out. In the table there are 200,000 to 250,000 clones, about four fifths of which are singletons. This entry belongs to a study of blood T cell repertoires in COVID-19. On the study more broadly: Spain, Italy and the United States supplied samples that represented acute and convalescent COVID-19.

Those enrolled, adults aged 18 to 89 years, came from about two dozen US areas. Clinical history as reported by participants underpinned cohort assignment. During the 2 weeks before they entered the study, exposed participants had met someone with a PCR-confirmed or clinician-diagnosed COVID-19 case. Sequenced material: PBMCs or T cells enriched from blood (not recorded which). V usage is TRBV6-1 and J usage is TRBJ2-1; D ambiguous. This TCR derives from a woman between 45 and 65 years old who had been exposed to COVID-19. The CDR3 region has the DNA TGTGCCAGCAGTGAAGCCCCTCGTGAGCAGTTCTTC. It translates to CASSEAPREQFF.